This T cell receptor (beta chain) was identified during a study of CD8+CD57+ T cells in acquired aplastic anemia. Genomic DNA provided the template from which TCR beta VDJ and CDR3 profiles were obtained. TCRdb redid the calling of the reads with MiXCR, one entry per CDR3 protein. The sample consists of hundreds of thousands of distinct CDR3 sequences, about a third of them appearing once. J was trimmed by 4 bases and V by 5 bases; bases with no gene match: 9. Germline CDR1 LGHNA, CDR2 YSLEER. CDR3 length: 16 residues. An expansion of CD8+CD57+ cells by flow cytometry had been shown in patients chosen for sequencing.

This sequence was found in a human donor with aplastic anemia. The V and J genes are TRBV4-3 and TRBJ2-7; 12 bases match TRBD2. Sample: sorted CD4+, CD8+, or CD8+CD57+ T cells (not recorded which) from PBMCs. The CDR3 protein is CASSSRSGLAGYEQYF. In DNA, the CDR3 is TGCGCCAGCAGCTCAAGGAGTGGACTAGCGGGATACGAGCAGTACTTC.